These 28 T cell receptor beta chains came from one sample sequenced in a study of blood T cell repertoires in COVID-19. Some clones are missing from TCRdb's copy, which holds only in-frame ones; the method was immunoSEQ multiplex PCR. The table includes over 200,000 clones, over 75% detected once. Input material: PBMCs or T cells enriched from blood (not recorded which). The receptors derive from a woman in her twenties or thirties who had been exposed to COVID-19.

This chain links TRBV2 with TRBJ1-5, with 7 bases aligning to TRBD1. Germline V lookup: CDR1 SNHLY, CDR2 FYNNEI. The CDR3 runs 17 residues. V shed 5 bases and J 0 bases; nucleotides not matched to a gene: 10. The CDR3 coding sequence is TGTGCCAGCAGTTACGGGGACAGAGTCCTTAGCAATCAGCCCCAGCATTTT. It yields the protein CASSYGDRVLSNQPQHF. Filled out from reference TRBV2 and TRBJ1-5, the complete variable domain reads EPEVTQTPSHQVTQMGQEVILRCVPISNHLYFYWYRQILGQKVEFLVSFYNNEISEKSEIFDDQFSVERPDGSNFTLKIRSTKLEDSAMYFCASSYGDRVLSNQPQHFGDGTRLSIL.

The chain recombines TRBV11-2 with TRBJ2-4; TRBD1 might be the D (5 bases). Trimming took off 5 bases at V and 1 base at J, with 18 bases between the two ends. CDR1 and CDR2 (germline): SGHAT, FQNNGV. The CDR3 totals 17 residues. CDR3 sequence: CASSPPWARAAKNIQYF. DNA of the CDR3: TGTGCCAGCAGCCCACCCTGGGCCAGGGCGGCCAAAAACATTCAGTACTTC.

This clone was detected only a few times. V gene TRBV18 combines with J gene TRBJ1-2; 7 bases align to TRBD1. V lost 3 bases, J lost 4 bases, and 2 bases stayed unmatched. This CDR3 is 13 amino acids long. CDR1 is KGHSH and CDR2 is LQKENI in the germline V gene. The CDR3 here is CASSPGQIYGYTF. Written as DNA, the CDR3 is TGTGCCAGCTCACCGGGACAGATCTATGGCTACACCTTC.

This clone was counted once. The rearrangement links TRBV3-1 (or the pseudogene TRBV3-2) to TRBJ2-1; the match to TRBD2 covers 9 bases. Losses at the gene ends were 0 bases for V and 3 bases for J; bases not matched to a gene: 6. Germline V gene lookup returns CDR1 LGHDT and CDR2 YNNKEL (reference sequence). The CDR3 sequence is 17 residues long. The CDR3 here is CASSQDGAGGDYNEQFF. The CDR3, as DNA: TGTGCCAGCAGCCAAGATGGGGCGGGAGGGGACTACAATGAGCAGTTCTTC.

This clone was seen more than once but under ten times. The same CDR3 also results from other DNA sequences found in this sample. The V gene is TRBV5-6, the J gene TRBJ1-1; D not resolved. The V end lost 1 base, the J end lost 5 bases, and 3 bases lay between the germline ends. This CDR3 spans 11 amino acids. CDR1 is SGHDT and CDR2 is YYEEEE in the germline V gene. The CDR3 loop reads CASSLHTEAFF. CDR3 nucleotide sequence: TGTGCCAGCAGCTTGCATACTGAAGCTTTCTTT.

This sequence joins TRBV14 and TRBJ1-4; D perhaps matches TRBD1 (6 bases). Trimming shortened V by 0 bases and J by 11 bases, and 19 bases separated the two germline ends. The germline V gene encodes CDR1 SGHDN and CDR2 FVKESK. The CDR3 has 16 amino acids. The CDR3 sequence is CASSQDFFRGPGKLFF. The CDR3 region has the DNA TGTGCCAGCAGCCAAGATTTTTTCAGGGGCCCAGGGAAACTGTTTTTT.

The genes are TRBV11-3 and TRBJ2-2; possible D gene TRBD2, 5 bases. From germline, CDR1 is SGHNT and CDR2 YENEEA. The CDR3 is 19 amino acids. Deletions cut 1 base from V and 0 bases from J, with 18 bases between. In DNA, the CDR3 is TGTGCCAGCAGCTTAGCTATACCGCTCGGGGATGCGAACACCGGGGAGCTGTTTTTT. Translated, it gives CASSLAIPLGDANTGELFF.

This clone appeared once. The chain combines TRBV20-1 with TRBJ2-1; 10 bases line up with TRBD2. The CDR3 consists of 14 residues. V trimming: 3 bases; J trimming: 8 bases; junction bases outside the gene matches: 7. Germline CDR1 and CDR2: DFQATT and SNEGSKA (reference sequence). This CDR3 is CSASGAGGPDEQFF. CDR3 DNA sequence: TGCAGTGCTAGTGGAGCGGGAGGGCCCGATGAGCAGTTCTTC.

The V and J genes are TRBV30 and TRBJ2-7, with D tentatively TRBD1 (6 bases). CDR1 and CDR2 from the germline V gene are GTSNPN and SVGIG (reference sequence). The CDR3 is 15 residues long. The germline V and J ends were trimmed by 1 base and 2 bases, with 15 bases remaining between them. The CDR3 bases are TGTGCCTGGAGTGCCCTCGGGACACGGGCCTACGAGCAGTACTTC. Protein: CAWSALGTRAYEQYF.

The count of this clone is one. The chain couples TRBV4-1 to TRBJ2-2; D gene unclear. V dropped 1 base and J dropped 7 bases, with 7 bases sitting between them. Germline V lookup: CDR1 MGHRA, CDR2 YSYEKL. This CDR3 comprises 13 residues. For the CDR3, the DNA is TGCGCCAGCAGCCAAGGTCCGAGCGGGGAGCTGTTTTTT. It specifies CASSQGPSGELFF.

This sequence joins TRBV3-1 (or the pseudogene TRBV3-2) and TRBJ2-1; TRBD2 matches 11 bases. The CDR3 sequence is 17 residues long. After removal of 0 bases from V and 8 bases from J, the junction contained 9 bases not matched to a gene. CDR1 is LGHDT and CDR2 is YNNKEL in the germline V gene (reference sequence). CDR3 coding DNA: TGTGCCAGCAGCCAAGATCGGGAGGTAGCGGGAGGGGATGAGCAGTTCTTC. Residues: CASSQDREVAGGDEQFF.

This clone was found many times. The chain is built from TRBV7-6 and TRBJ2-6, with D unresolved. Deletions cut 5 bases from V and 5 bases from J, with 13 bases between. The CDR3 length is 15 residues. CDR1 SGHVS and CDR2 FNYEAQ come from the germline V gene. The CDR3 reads CASSLGRYRANVLTF. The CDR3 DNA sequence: TGTGCCAGCAGCCTTGGGCGATATCGGGCCAACGTCCTGACTTTC. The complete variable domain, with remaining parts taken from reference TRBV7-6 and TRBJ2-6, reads GAGVSQSPRYKVTKRGQDVALRCDPISGHVSLYWYRQALGQGPEFLTYFNYEAQQDKSGLPNDRFSAERPEGSISTLTIQRTEQRDSAMYRCASSLGRYRANVLTFGAGSRLTVL.

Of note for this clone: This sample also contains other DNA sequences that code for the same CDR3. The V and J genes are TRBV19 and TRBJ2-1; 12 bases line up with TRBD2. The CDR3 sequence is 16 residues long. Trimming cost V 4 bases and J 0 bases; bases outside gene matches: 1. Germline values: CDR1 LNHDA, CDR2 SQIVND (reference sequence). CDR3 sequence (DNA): TGTGCCAGTAGTAAGACTAGCGGGAGCTCCTACAATGAGCAGTTCTTC. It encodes CASSKTSGSSYNEQFF.

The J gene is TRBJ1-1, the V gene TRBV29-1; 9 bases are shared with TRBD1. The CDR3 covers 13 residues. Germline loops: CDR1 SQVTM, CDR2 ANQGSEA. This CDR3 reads CVTLTGQGTEAFF. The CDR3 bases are TGCGTCACCCTTACGGGACAGGGCACTGAAGCTTTCTTT. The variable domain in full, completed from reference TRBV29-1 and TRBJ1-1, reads SAVISQKPSRDICQRGTSLTIQCQVDSQVTMMFWYRQQPGQSLTLIATANQGSEATYESGFVIDKFPISRPNLTFSTLTVSNMSPEDSSIYLCVTLTGQGTEAFFGQGTRLTVV.

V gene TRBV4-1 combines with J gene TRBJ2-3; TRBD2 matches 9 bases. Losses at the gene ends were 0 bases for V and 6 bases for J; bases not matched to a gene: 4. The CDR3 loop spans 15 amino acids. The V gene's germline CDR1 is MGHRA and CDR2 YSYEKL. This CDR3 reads CASSQDGGRGDTQYF. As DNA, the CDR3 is TGCGCCAGCAGCCAAGACGGCGGGAGGGGGGATACGCAGTATTTT.

CDR3 bases: TGCGCCAGCAGCAAGGGACAGGGGGGCTCACCCCTCCACTTT. It translates to CASSKGQGGSPLHF. V gene TRBV5-1 combines with J gene TRBJ1-6, with 11 nucleotides matching TRBD1. CDR1 and CDR2 (germline): SGHRS, YFSETQ. The CDR3 sequence is 14 residues long. Germline trimming cut 4 bases from V and 10 bases from J; bases unmatched to any gene: 4.

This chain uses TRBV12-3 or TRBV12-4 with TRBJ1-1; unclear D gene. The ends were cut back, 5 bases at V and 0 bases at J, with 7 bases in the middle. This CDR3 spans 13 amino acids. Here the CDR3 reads CASSPLMNTEAFF. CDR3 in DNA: TGTGCCAGCAGTCCACTTATGAACACTGAAGCTTTCTTT.

CDR3 DNA sequence: TGCAGTGCTAGTGGAGGCTTAGATGAAGCTTTCTTT. Its translation: CSASGGLDEAFF. The chain couples TRBV20-1 to TRBJ1-1, with D hard to call. The germline gives CDR1 DFQATT, CDR2 SNEGSKA (reference sequence). CDR3 length equals 12 residues. V was pared by 3 bases and J by 7 bases, with 12 bases between.

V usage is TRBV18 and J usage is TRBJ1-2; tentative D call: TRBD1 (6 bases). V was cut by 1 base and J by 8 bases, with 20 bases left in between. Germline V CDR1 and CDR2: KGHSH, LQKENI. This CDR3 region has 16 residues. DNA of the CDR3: TGTGCCAGCTCACCACGGGACGGGGCCAGGGGTAGCGGCTACACCTTC. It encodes CASSPRDGARGSGYTF. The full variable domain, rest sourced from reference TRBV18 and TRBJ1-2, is NAGVMQNPRHLVRRRGQEARLRCSPMKGHSHVYWYRQLPEEGLKFMVYLQKENIIDESGMPKERFSAEFPKEGPSILRIQQVVRGDSAAYFCASSPRDGARGSGYTFGSGTRLTVV.

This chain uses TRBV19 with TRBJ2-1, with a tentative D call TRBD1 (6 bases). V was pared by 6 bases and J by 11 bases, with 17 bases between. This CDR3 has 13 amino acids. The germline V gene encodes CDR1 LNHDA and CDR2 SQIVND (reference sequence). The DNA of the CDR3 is TGTGCCAGTAGCGGGACATCCTTGGGGAAGCAGTTCTTC. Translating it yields CASSGTSLGKQFF.

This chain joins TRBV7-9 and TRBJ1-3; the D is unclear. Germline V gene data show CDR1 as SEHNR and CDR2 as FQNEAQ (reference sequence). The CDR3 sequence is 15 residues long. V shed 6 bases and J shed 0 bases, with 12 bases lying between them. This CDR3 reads CASRPSHTSGNTIYF. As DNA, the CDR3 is TGTGCCAGCAGACCCTCGCACACCTCTGGAAACACCATATATTTT.

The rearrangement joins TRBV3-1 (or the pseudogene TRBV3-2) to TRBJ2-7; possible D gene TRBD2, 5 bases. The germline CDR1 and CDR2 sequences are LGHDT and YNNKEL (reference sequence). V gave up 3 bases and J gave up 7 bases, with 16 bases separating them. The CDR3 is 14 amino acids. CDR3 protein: CASSQSRGIVEQYF. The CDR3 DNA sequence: TGTGCCAGCAGCCAGTCGAGAGGGATAGTAGAGCAGTACTTC.

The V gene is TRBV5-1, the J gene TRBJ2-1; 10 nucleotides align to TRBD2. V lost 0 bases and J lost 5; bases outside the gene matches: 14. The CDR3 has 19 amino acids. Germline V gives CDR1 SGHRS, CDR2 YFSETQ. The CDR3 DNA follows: TGCGCCAGCAGCTTGGCCTTATTAACCGGGACTAGCGTTAACAATGAGCAGTTCTTC. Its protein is CASSLALLTGTSVNNEQFF.

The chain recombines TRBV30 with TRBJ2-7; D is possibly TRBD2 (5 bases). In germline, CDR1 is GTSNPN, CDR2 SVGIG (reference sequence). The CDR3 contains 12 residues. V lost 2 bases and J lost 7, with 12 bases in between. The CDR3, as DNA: TGTGCCTGGAGTCGAGGGCCAAGGGAGCAGTACTTC. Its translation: CAWSRGPREQYF.

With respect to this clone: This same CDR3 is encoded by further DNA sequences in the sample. CDR3 amino acids: CASSFRGNTIYF. Here the CDR3 DNA reads TGTGCCAGCAGTTTCCGGGGAAACACCATATATTTT. J is TRBJ1-3 and V is TRBV28, with D hard to call. This CDR3 comprises 12 residues. V was clipped by 3 bases and J by 4 bases, with 4 bases between them. The germline CDR1 and CDR2 sequences are MDHEN and SYDVKM.

The CDR3 DNA sequence: TGTGCCAGCAGTGCGGCAACGCGCGGCGAGCAGTACTTC. Translating gives CASSAATRGEQYF. This chain connects TRBV25-1 to TRBJ2-7; D remains unclear. Germline-derived CDR1 and CDR2 are MGHDK and SYGVNS. The CDR3 extends over 13 amino acids. Trimming left V 4 bases short and J 6 bases short, with 13 bases between.

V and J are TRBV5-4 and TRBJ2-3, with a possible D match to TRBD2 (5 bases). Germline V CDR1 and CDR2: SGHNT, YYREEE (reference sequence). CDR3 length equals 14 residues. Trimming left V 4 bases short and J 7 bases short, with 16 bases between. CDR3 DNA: TGTGCCAGCAGCCTGCGGACTGCGGCTTATACGCAGTATTTT. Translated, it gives CASSLRTAAYTQYF.

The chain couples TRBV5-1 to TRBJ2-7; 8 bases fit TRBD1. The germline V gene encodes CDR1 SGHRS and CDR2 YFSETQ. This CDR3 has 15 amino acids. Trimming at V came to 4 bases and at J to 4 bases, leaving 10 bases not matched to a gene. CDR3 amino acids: CASSDPGTGRYEQYF. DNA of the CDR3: TGCGCCAGCAGCGACCCCGGGACAGGTAGATACGAGCAGTACTTC.